The entry below describes one T cell receptor (beta chain). The antigen this receptor binds is unknown. Within one base of it there is no much larger clone, and no base qualities were kept. The method was 5' RACE. These reads were obtained on an Illumina HiSeq 2500. A second PCR of about 7 to 12 cycles was run with a J-beta primer mix and a sample-barcoded 5' primer. Each TCR beta cDNA molecule received a unique molecular identifier from a template-switch 5' adaptor carrying 12 random nucleotides. Each sample yielded at least 3 million CDR3-containing paired-end reads. First-strand cDNA synthesis was performed from all RNA using the Mint cDNA synthesis kit, with priming by a TRBC-specific oligonucleotide. After uracil-DNA glycosylase treatment, a first 18-cycle PCR used universal primers M1SS and BC2_uni_R on all cDNA. The source study handled its data this way. Each sample was normalized by randomly selecting 1 million high-quality reads, each carrying a distinct molecular identifier. Instead of being binned into consensus sequences, reads with shared molecular identifiers were discarded. MiTCR, set to a Q25 quality threshold and the strictest error-elimination algorithm, was used for CDR3 identification, clonotype clustering and error correction. Lower-bound total TCR beta diversity was estimated with a nonparametric unseen species model using Euler transformation. TCRdb cleaned the public reads at Q25 with fastp, built clones with MiXCR and kept in-frame beta chains. When rows share a CDR3 protein, they turn into one entry using the most common DNA and genes. The authors' filters were not applied to this entry. For this sample the table gives approximately 800,000 distinct CDR3 sequences, of which under 30% were detected only once. 2.5% to 3.5% of the sample goes to the ten largest clones.

The 40 or so donors, aged about 6 to 95 years, were systemically healthy Caucasian individuals from Russia. Around 10 milliliters of peripheral blood were collected from each donor into EDTA-treated Vacutainer tubes. Ficoll-Paque density-gradient centrifugation was used to isolate PBMCs, with at least 6.5 million per sample. Trizol reagent was used to extract total RNA from PBMCs, with at least 5.5 micrograms per sample. For every donor, flow cytometry on a PBMC aliquot measured the percentage of naive CD45RAhigh/CD27high T cells. The data derive from a study of blood T cells in healthy people across ages (dated by TCRdb to between 2014 and 2017). Regarding the complete study: In model experiments, roughly one uniquely barcoded TCR beta cDNA molecule per two T cells was captured by template switching. The study measured age-related changes in TCR beta repertoire diversity using deep sequencing normalized with unique cDNA molecular identifiers. The donors were divided into four age groups: young (average about 15 years), middle-aged (almost 40), aged (about 62) and long-lived (82). For two donors (one aged 18 to 30 and one aged 80 or older), the study analyzed two additional independent replicas of 1 million unique cDNA reads from the same blood draw. Broader findings and caveats from the paper: Estimates of total diversity from one million sequenced T cells were regarded as lower bounds and underestimates. As age increased, observed TCR beta diversity per million T cells dropped in a roughly linear way, and a significant reduction was already evident by age about 40. Compared with the aged group, the long-lived group had more naive CD4+ T cells, fewer expanded clones and increased TCR diversity, a pattern suggesting age selection. Because profiling used bulk unsorted PBMCs, naive and antigen-experienced compartments could not be compared conclusively. Because donor CMV infection status was unknown, age-related changes in expanded clonotypes were potentially confounded. A strong correlation was found between observed TCR beta diversity and the percentage of naive T cells measured by flow cytometry.

These same data were also listed under a study on T cells of mothers and their children. The second paper states: The donors were nine systemically healthy Caucasian individuals, made up of three mothers and their six children. cDNA synthesis used all of the extracted RNA, with approximately 1.4 ug of RNA in each 15 ul reaction. Sample barcodes and 2-4 random nucleotides were added via the M1S primer in the second PCR. Over 9 million TCR beta CDR3 reads came from each mother, compared with some 3 million reads from each child. In both related and unrelated pairs, thymic selection shapes the output of TCR recombination in a similar way, with inherited differences having only a minor effect. Normalized repertoire overlap was always found to be slightly, but never significantly, higher in related mother-child pairs than in unrelated mother-child pairs. Persistent microchimeric T cell clones were not detected, at a sensitivity of 95 to 100 clones per million clonotypes. To look for features that set related mother-child pairs apart from unrelated individuals, the researchers ran deep NGS to compare the TCR beta repertoires of mothers and children. The mean age was about 40 +/- 4 years for the mothers and about 12 +/- 4 years for the children. Libraries were sequenced on Illumina HiSeq 2000 with 100+100 nt paired-end reads after adapter ligation with NEBNext reagents. To prevent cross-contamination, the mother and child libraries were prepared a month apart and were sequenced in separate runs. Between about 500,000 and 2,300,000 distinct TCR beta clonotypes were identified per donor. Naive TCR beta clonotypes were estimated from low-frequency clonotypes matched to each donor's FACS-determined naive share, without sorting.

Sequenced sample: blood. This TCR was recovered from a boy aged 5-17 years in good health.

For the CDR3, the sequence is CASSLHQGRQETQYF. The sequenced DNA is TGTGCCAGCTCACTCCACCAGGGTCGTCAAGAGACCCAGTACTTC. The V and J segments used are TRBV18 and TRBJ2-5; tentative D gene TRBD1, with 5 bases matching. The germline V gene supplies CDR1 KGHSH and CDR2 LQKENI. The CDR3 covers 15 residues, taking in both the cysteine and the phenylalanine. Only the CDR3 portion is preserved as DNA: 45 bases, with reading frame beginning at the first base. Trimming takes 4 bases from V and 2 bases from J, and the germline ends sit 14 bases apart.